The rows below give T cell receptor beta chains drawn from one sample of a study of cytomegalovirus exposure and HLA in healthy donors. Generated by immunoSEQ multiplex PCR, the TCRdb table keeps only in-frame clones and is missing some. The sample has 150,000 to 200,000 clones, approximately 86% seen once. Sequencing used PBMCs. These TCRs come from a young man in good health and CMV-seropositive. CDR3s include the opening cysteine and the closing phenylalanine or tryptophan. The D gene is left open where the match is weak.

V	J	D	length	CDR3
TRBV6-1	TRBJ2-5	-	15	CASSEARGYQETQYF
TRBV15	TRBJ1-5	TRBD1	15	CATSRDLTGGRPQHF
TRBV29-1	TRBJ2-7	TRBD1	14	CSVTGTGGSYEQYF
TRBV9	TRBJ1-3	-	15	CASSVDSTSGNTIYF
TRBV2	TRBJ1-4	-	15	CASSEGQATNEKLFF
TRBV30	TRBJ2-5	TRBD2	17	CAWSPPARTSGQETQYF
TRBV13	TRBJ2-1	TRBD2	16	CASSGRLAEGGDKQFF
TRBV7-3	TRBJ2-6	-	16	CASSLTRGSGANVLTF
TRBV4-2	TRBJ2-1	TRBD2	16	CASSQGSLAGGGEQFF
TRBV6-6	TRBJ1-5	-	14	CASSYSPLRQPQHF